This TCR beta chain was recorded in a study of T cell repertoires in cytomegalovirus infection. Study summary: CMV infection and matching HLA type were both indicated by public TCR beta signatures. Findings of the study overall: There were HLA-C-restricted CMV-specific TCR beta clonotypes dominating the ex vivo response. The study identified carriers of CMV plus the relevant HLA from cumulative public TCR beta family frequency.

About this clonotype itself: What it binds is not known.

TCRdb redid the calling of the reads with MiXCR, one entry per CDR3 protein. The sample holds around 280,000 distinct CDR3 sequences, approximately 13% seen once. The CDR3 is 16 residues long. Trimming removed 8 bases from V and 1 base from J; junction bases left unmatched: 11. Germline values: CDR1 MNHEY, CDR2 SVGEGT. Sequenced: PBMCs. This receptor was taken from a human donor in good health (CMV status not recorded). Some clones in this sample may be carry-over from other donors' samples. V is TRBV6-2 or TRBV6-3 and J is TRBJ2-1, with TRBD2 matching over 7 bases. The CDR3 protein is CASGWGAGTSYNEQFF. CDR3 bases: TGTGCCAGCGGATGGGGAGCGGGAACTTCCTACAATGAGCAGTTCTTC.